Below, one TCR beta chain is given with its context. Germline V gives CDR1 MNHEY, CDR2 SVGAGI. V lost 4 bases and J lost 3; bases outside the gene matches: 9. The CDR3 extends over 15 amino acids. The sample is drawn from a study of blood T cell repertoires in COVID-19. About the study: Samples taken during acute and convalescent COVID-19 were collected in the United States, Italy and Spain.

In the authors' workflow: How many nucleated cells were present was estimated from reference gene primer amplification. Sequencing was performed with immunoSEQ multiplex PCR; in TCRdb, only in-frame clones are kept and a portion is missing. V and J calls and clone size are copied from that table; D and trimming were computed from the DNA. Here the sample spans under 130,000 clones, approximately 80% being singletons. Sample: peripheral blood. This chain connects TRBV6-5 to TRBJ2-7; the match to TRBD2 covers 7 bases. The origin of this receptor is a woman over 75 with acute or convalescent COVID-19. The CDR3 loop is CASSSLREYNYEQYF. In DNA form, the CDR3 reads TGTGCCAGCAGTTCCCTGCGGGAGTACAACTACGAGCAGTACTTC.